The present T cell receptor (beta chain) was sequenced within a study of T cells in Graves' hyperthyroidism and ophthalmopathy. Amplified TCR beta CDR3 regions derived from RNA transcripts. First-round RT-PCR targeting the TCR CDR3 was performed with the HTBI primer set. TCRdb itself ran the multiplex PCR reads through MiXCR, one entry per CDR3 protein. The sample lists 500,000 or so distinct CDR3 sequences; about 16% were seen once. Ophthalmopathy cases met thresholds of Clinical Activity Score at least 3, NOSPECS grade at least 4 and duration under 3 months. Exclusion criteria comprised uncontrolled infection, other autoimmune disease, pregnancy or lactation. Germline V lookup: CDR1 LGHDT, CDR2 YNNKEL (reference sequence). V shed 1 base and J shed 3 bases, with 14 bases lying between them. The CDR3 sequence is 16 residues long.

The clonotype was recovered from a woman between 25 and 40 years old with Graves' ophthalmopathy. The sample was blood. The chain has TRBV3-1 and TRBJ2-3, with TRBD1 as a possible D gene (6 bases). This chain's CDR3 is CASSQGAAGETDTQYF. In DNA, the CDR3 is TGTGCCAGCAGCCAAGGAGCGGCAGGGGAGACAGATACGCAGTATTTT.